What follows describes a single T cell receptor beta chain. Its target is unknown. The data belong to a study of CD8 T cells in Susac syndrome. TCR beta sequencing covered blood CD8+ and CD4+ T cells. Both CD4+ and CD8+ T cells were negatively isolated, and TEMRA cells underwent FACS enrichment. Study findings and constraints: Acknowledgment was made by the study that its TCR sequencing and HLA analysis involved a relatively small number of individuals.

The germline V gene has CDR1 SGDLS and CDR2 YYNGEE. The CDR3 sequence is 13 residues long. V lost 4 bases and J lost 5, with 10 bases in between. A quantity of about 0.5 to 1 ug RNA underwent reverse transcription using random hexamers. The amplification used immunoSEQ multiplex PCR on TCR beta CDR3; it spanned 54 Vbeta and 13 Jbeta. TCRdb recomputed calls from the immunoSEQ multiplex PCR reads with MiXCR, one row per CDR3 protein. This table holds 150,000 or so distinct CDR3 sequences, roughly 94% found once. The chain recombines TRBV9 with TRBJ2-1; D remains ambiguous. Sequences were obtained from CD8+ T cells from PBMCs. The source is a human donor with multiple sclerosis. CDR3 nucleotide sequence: TGTGCCAGCAGCCAGGCGGACCACAATGAGCAGTTCTTC. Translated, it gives CASSQADHNEQFF. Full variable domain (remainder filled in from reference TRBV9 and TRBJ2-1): DSGVTQTPKHLITATGQRVTLRCSPRSGDLSVYWYQQSLDQGLQFLIQYYNGEERAKGNILERFSAQQFPDLHSELNLSSLELGDSALYFCASSQADHNEQFFGPGTRLTVL.